Detailed here is one T cell receptor (beta chain). Libraries were prepared by immunoSEQ multiplex PCR; TCRdb keeps only in-frame clonotypes and omits some of them. This sample carries about 26,000 clones, just under 75% of them seen once, and the ten largest clones take around 5%. V dropped 5 bases and J dropped 12; count of bases not matched to a gene: 5. Per the germline V gene, CDR1 is SGHTA and CDR2 is FQGNSA. CDR3 length: 12 residues. The data were obtained in a study of immune evolution from preneoplasia to lung adenocarcinoma. Sequenced sample: FFPE invasive lung adenocarcinoma tissue. The gene calls are TRBV7-2 and TRBJ2-3, with TRBD1 matching 10 bases. The receptor comes from a person aged 55 to 70 with invasive lung adenocarcinoma. Some clones in this sample may be carry-over from other donors' samples. The chain's CDR3 is CASSAGQGPQYF. Here the CDR3 DNA reads TGTGCCAGCAGCGCGGGACAGGGGCCCCAGTATTTT.